This T cell receptor beta chain was obtained from a study of blood T cell repertoires in COVID-19. Across the study: COVID-19 samples, acute and convalescent, were from the United States, Italy and Spain. PBMCs, B-cell-depleted T cells, or T cells were the source of the cDNA or gDNA that made up the material.

Source study methods: Nucleated cell number was recorded as an estimate derived from reference gene primer amplification. Assay: immunoSEQ multiplex PCR; the TCRdb copy retains only in-frame clones and omits some. That table supplies the V and J calls and clone size; D and trimming were determined from the DNA. The table shows more than 85,000 clones, with approximately 78% occurring only once. This clone is a singleton in its sample. From germline, CDR1 is KGHSH and CDR2 LQKENI. V shed 0 bases, J shed 6 bases, and the junction held 0 bases outside the gene matches. This CDR3 region has 14 residues. Source material: peripheral blood. The chain is built from TRBV18 and TRBJ1-5; 9 bases line up with TRBD1. This receptor was obtained from a man aged 55 to 70 with active or convalescent COVID-19. The CDR3 DNA reads TGTGCCAGCTCACCACCGGGACAGGGTCAGCCCCAGCATTTT. Protein sequence: CASSPPGQGQPQHF.